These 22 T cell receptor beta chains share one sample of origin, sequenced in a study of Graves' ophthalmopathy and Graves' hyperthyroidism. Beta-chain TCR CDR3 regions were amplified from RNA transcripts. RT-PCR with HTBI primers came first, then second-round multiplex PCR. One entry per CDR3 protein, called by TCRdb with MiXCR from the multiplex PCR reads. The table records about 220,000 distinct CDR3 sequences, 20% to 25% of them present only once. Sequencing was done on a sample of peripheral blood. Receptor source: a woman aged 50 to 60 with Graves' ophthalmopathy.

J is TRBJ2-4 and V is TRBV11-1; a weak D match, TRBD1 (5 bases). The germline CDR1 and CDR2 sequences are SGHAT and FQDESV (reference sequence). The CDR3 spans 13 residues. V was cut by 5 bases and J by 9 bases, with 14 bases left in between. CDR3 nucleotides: TGTGCCAGCAGCAACACAGGATTCGGCATTCAGTACTTC. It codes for CASSNTGFGIQYF.

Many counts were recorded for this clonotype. The CDR3 loop is CSVGAGEGETQYF. The CDR3 DNA reads as TGCAGCGTTGGGGCGGGAGAGGGGGAGACCCAGTACTTC. The chain combines TRBV29-1 with TRBJ2-5; 7 positions agree with TRBD2. CDR1 is SQVTM and CDR2 is ANQGSEA in the germline V gene. The CDR3 extends over 13 amino acids. J lost 5 bases, V lost 4 bases, and 7 bases had no gene match.

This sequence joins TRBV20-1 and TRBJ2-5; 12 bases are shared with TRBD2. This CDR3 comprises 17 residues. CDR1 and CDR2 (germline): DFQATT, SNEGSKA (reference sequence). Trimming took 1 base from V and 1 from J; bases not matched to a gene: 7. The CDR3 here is CSARVFRLAGAQETQYF. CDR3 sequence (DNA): TGCAGTGCTAGAGTTTTCAGACTAGCGGGAGCCCAAGAGACCCAGTACTTC.

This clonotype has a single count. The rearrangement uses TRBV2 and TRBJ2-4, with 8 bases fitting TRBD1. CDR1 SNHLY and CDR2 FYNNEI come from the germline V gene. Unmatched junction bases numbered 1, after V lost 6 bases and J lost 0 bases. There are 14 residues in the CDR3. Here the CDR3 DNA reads TGTGCCAGCAGCGGACAGGGAGCCAAAAACATTCAGTACTTC. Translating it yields CASSGQGAKNIQYF.

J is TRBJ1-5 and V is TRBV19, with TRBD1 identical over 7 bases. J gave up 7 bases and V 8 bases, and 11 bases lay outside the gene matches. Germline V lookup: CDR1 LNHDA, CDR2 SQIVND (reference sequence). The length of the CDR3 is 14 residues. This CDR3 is CASQQGYTNQPQHF. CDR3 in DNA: TGTGCCAGTCAACAGGGGTATACAAACCAGCCCCAGCATTTT.

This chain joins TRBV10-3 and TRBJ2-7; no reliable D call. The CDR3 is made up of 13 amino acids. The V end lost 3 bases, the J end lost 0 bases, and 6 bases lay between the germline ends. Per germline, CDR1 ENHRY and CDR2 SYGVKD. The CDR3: CAISENPSYEQYF. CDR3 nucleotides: TGTGCCATCAGTGAAAATCCCTCCTACGAGCAGTACTTC.

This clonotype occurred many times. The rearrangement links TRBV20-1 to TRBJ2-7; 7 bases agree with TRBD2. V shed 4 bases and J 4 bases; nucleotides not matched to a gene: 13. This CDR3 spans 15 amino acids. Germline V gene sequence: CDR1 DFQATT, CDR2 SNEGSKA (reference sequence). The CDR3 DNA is TGCAGTGCTACCGGTGGGGCGGGAGTAGAGTACGAGCAGTACTTC. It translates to CSATGGAGVEYEQYF.

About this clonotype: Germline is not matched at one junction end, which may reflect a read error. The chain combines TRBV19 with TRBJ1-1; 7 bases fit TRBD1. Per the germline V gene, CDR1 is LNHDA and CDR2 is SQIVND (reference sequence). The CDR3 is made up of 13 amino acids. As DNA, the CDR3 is TGTGCCAGTAAGGGAGGGGGCTTCACTGAAGCTTCCTTT. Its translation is CASKGGGFTEASF.

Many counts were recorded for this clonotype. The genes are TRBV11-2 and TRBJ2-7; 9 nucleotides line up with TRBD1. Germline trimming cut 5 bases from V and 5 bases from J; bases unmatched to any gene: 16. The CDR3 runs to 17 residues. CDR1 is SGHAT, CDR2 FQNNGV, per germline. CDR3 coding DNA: TGTGCCAGCAGCCTTGGGACAGGGATCTCTAGGTTGCACGAGCAGTACTTC. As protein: CASSLGTGISRLHEQYF.

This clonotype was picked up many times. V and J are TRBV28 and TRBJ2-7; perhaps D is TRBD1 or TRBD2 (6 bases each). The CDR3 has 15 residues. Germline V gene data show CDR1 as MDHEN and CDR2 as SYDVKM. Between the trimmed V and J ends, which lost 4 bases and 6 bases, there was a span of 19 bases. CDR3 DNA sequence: TGTGCCAGCAGTTCCCCCCGGGGGCTATCGGGCGAGCAGTACTTC. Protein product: CASSSPRGLSGEQYF.

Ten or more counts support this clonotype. Here the CDR3 DNA reads TGTGCCAGCAGGGGCGGAGGGGCCTTGATTCAGCCCCAGCATTTT. As protein: CASRGGGALIQPQHF. The genes are TRBV6-5 and TRBJ1-5, with D maybe TRBD1 (5 bases). Deletions cut 6 bases from V and 6 bases from J, with 18 bases between. The germline V gene encodes CDR1 MNHEY and CDR2 SVGAGI. This CDR3 is 15 amino acids long.

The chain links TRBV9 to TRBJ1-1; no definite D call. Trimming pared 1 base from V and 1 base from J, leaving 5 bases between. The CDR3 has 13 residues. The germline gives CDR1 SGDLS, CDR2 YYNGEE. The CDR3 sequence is CASSVSWNTEAFF. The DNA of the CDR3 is TGTGCCAGCAGCGTAAGTTGGAACACTGAAGCTTTCTTT.

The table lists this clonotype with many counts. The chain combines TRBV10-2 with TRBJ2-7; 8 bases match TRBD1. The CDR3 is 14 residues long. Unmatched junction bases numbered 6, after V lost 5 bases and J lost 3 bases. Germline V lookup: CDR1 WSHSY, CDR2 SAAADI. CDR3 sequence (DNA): TGCGCCAGCAGTTCCGGGACAGGTAACTACGAGCAGTACTTC. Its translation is CASSSGTGNYEQYF.

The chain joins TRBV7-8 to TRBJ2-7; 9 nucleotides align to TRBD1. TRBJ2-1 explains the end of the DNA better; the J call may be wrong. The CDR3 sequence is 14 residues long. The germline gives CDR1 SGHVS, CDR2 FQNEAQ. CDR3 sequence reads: CASSKIGTGREQFF. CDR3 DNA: TGTGCCAGCAGCAAGATCGGGACAGGGCGCGAGCAGTTCTTC.

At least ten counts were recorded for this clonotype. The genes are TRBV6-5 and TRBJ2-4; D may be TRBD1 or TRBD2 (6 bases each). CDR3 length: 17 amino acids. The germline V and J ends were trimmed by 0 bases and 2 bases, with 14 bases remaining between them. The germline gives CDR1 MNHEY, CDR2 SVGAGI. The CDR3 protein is CASSYSLGGGPKNIQYF. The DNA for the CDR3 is TGTGCCAGCAGTTACTCGCTGGGGGGCGGTCCCAAAAACATTCAGTACTTC.

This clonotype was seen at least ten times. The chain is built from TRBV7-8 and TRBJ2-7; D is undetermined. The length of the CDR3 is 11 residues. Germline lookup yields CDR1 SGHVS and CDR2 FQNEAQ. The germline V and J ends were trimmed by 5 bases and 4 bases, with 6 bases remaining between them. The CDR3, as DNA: TGTGCCAGCAGCGTTCTATACGAGCAGTACTTC. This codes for CASSVLYEQYF.

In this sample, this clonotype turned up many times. The CDR3 coding sequence is TGTGCCAGCAGTTTAACAGGTACGGACTCCTACGAGCAGTACTTC. It is translated as CASSLTGTDSYEQYF. The rearrangement joins TRBV28 to TRBJ2-7, with D possibly TRBD1 on 5 matching bases. The CDR3 covers 15 residues. The V end was cut by 2 bases, the J end by 0 bases, with 11 bases between. CDR1 is MDHEN, CDR2 SYDVKM, per germline.

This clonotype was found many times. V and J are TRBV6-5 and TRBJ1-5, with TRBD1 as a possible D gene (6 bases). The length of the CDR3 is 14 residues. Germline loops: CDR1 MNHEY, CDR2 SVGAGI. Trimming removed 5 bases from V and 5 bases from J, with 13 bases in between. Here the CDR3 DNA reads TGTGCCAGCAGTAGGGACATATTCGATCAGCCCCAGCATTTT. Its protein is CASSRDIFDQPQHF.

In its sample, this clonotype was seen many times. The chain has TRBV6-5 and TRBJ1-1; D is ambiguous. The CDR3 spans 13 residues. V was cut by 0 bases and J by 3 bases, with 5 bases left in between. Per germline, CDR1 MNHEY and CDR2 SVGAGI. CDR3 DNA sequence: TGTGCCAGCAGTTACTCTACTTACACTGAAGCTTTCTTT. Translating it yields CASSYSTYTEAFF.

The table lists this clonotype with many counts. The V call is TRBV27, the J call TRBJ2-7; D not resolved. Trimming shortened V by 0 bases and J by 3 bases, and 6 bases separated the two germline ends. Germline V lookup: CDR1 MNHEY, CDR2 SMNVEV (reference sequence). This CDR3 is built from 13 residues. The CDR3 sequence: CASSLSHLYEQYF. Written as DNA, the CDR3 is TGTGCCAGCAGTTTATCCCATCTCTACGAGCAGTACTTC.

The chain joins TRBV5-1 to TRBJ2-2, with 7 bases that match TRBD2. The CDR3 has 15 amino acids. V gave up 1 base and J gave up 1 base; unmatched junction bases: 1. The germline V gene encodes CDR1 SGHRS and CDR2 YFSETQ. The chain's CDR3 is CASSLSGVNTGELFF. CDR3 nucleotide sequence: TGCGCCAGCAGCTTGAGCGGGGTGAACACCGGGGAGCTGTTTTTT.

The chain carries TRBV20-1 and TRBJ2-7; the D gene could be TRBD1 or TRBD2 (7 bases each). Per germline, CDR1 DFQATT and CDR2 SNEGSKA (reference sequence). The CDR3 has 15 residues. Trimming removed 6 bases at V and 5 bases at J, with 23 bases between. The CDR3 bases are TGCAGTGCCCAGAGAGGGGGCGGGAGTGCGGACGAGCAGTACTTC. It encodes CSAQRGGGSADEQYF.